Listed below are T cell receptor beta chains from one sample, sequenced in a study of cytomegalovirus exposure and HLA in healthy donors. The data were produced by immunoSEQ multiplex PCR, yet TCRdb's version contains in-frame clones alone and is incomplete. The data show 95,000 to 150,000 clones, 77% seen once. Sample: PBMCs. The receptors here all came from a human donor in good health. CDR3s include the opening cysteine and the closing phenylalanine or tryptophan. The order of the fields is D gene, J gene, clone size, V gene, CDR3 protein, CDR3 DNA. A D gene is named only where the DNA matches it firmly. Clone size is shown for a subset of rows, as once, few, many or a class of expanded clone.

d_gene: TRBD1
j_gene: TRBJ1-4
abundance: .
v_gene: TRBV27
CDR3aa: CASRGTGVGEKLFF
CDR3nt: TGTGCCAGCCGGGGGACAGGGGTGGGGGAAAAACTGTTTTTT

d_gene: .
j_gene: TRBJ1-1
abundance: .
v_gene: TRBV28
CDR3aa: CASGGSMNTEAFF
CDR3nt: TGTGCCAGCGGAGGCTCAATGAACACTGAAGCTTTCTTT

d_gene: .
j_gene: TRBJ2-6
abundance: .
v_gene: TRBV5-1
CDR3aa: CASSLVGATGANVLTF
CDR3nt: TGCGCCAGCAGCTTGGTTGGGGCTACCGGGGCCAACGTCCTGACTTTC

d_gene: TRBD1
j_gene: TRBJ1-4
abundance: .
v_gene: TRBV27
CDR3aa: CASSLSRWTGSVEKLFF
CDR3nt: TGTGCCAGCAGTTTATCCCGTTGGACAGGTTCTGTGGAAAAACTGTTTTTT

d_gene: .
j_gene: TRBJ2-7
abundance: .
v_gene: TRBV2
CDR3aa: CASSGEVGMSSYEQYF
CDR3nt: TGTGCCAGCAGTGGGGAGGTGGGAATGAGCTCCTACGAGCAGTACTTC

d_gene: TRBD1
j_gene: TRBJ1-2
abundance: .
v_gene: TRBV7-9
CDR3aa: CASSLNPGQNYGYTF
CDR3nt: TGTGCCAGCAGCTTAAATCCGGGACAGAACTATGGCTACACCTTC

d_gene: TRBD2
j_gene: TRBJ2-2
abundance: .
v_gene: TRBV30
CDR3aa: CAWSAGLAGGTGELFF
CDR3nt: TGTGCCTGGAGTGCCGGACTAGCGGGAGGGACCGGGGAGCTGTTTTTT

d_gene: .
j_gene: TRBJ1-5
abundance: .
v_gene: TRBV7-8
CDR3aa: CASSLASGYNQPQHF
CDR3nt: TGTGCCAGCAGCTTAGCGTCAGGATACAATCAGCCCCAGCATTTT

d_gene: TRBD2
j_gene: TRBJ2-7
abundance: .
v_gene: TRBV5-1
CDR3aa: CASSLGLAGEVSRYF
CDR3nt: TGCGCCAGCAGCTTGGGCCTAGCGGGAGAGGTGAGCAGGTACTTC

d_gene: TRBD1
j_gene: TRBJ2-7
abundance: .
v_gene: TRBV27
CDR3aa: CASSYTSTGLPYEQYF
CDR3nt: TGTGCCAGCAGTTACACCTCGACAGGGCTTCCCTACGAGCAGTACTTC

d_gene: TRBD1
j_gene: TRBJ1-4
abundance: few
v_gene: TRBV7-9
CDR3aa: CASSLVGQGKVKLFF
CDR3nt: TGTGCCAGCAGCTTAGTGGGACAGGGGAAAGTAAAACTGTTTTTT

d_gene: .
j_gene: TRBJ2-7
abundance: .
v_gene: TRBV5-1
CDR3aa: CASSLPNSYEQYF
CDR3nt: TGCGCCAGCAGCTTGCCAAACTCCTACGAGCAGTACTTC

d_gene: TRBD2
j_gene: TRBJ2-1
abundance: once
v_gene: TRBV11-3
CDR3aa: CASSFQAGGIRNEQFF
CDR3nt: TGTGCCAGCAGCTTTCAAGCGGGAGGTATTAGGAATGAGCAGTTCTTC